The 28 T cell receptor beta chains given below trace back to one sample, sequenced in a study of CD8+ T cells in alopecia areata. Extraction of RNA preceded its reverse transcription into cDNA, which served as the sequencing template. Method: immunoSEQ multiplex PCR; TCRdb's copy keeps in-frame clones and lacks some. The sample gives 150,000 to 200,000 clones, 58% of which show up once; roughly 17% is in the top ten. As to treatment: oral pan-JAK inhibitor, 5-10 mg twice daily. Sequencing was performed on CD4+ T cells sorted from blood, taken at approximately week 56, from a patient treated with tofacitinib. These receptors were taken from a human donor with alopecia areata.

This clone appeared a few times. The V gene is TRBV6-6, the J gene TRBJ2-7; D possibly corresponds to TRBD1 (5 bases). V was trimmed by 4 bases and J by 2 bases, leaving 6 bases between them. The CDR3 consists of 12 residues. Germline V CDR1 and CDR2: MNHNY, SVGAGI (reference sequence). CDR3 nucleotides: TGTGCCAGCAGTTGCAGGGCCTACGAGCAGTACTTC. Its translation is CASSCRAYEQYF.

This clone was recorded only once. The chain links TRBV4-1 to TRBJ1-2; a possible D gene is TRBD1 (5 bases). Per the germline V gene, CDR1 is MGHRA and CDR2 is YSYEKL. The length of the CDR3 is 16 residues. Trimming shortened V by 3 bases and J by 5 bases, and 19 bases separated the two germline ends. DNA of the CDR3: TGCGCCAGCAGCCATGCACCGGGACCCAGGGATTATGGCTACACCTTC. It specifies CASSHAPGPRDYGYTF.

The chain recombines TRBV5-5 with TRBJ2-6, with 7 bases lining up with TRBD1. This CDR3 contains 16 residues. Losses at the gene ends were 0 bases for V and 2 bases for J; bases not matched to a gene: 2. Germline loops: CDR1 SGHKS, CDR2 YYEKEE (reference sequence). The DNA for the CDR3 is TGTGCCAGCAGCTTGGGTACAGGGGCTGGGGCCAACGTCCTGACTTTC. It specifies CASSLGTGAGANVLTF.

The table lists this clone with a few counts. As DNA, the CDR3 is TGCAGCGTTGTAAGGGGGTCAGAGACCCAGTACTTC. It yields the protein CSVVRGSETQYF. The chain carries TRBV29-1 and TRBJ2-5, with D tentatively TRBD1 (6 bases). Germline V gene lookup returns CDR1 SQVTM and CDR2 ANQGSEA. Trimming took 4 bases from V and 4 from J, leaving 10 bases between them. The CDR3 contains 12 residues.

The chain has TRBV19 and TRBJ1-1; perhaps TRBD1 as D (5 bases). This CDR3 is built from 16 residues. CDR1 is LNHDA and CDR2 is SQIVND in the germline V gene (reference sequence). V was cut by 4 bases and J by 0 bases, with 15 bases left in between. The CDR3, as DNA: TGTGCCAGTAGTACCACGCGCCCAGGGTTGAACACTGAAGCTTTCTTT. Translation: CASSTTRPGLNTEAFF.

V gene TRBV28 combines with J gene TRBJ2-7; weak D call: TRBD2 (6 bases). Germline CDR1 MDHEN, CDR2 SYDVKM. This CDR3 region has 15 residues. V lost 3 bases to trimming and J lost 2 bases, with 14 bases between them. The CDR3 sequence is CASSLAGTLAYEQYF. CDR3 bases: TGTGCCAGCAGTTTGGCGGGGACGCTGGCCTACGAGCAGTACTTC.

Comment on this clone: Within the sample, other DNA sequences also encode this same CDR3. The chain combines TRBV4-1 with TRBJ2-7; TRBD1 matches at 7 bases. Germline V gene sequence: CDR1 MGHRA, CDR2 YSYEKL. There are 14 residues in the CDR3. Trimming removed 4 bases from V and 0 bases from J; junction bases left unmatched: 3. The chain's CDR3 is CASSRGQSSYEQYF. CDR3 coding DNA: TGCGCCAGCAGCCGGGGACAGAGCTCCTACGAGCAGTACTTC.

This clone was detected only once. The genes are TRBV5-1 and TRBJ1-3; D not certain. The ends were cut back, 0 bases at V and 3 bases at J, with 10 bases in the middle. CDR3 size: 15 residues. CDR1 is SGHRS, CDR2 YFSETQ, per germline. This chain's CDR3 is CASSLDQKGGNTIYF. CDR3 coding DNA: TGCGCCAGCAGCTTGGATCAGAAAGGTGGAAACACCATATATTTT. Filled out from reference TRBV5-1 and TRBJ1-3, the complete variable domain reads KAGVTQTPRYLIKTRGQQVTLSCSPISGHRSVSWYQQTPGQGLQFLFEYFSETQRNKGNFPGRFSGRQFSNSRSEMNVSTLELGDSALYLCASSLDQKGGNTIYFGEGSWLTVV.

The gene calls are TRBV29-1 and TRBJ2-3; D gene unclear. The CDR3 has 13 amino acids. The germline V gene has CDR1 SQVTM and CDR2 ANQGSEA. V lost 2 bases to trimming and J lost 2 bases, with 8 bases between them. The CDR3 loop is CSVEYDTTDTQYF. In DNA form, the CDR3 reads TGCAGCGTTGAATATGACACCACAGATACGCAGTATTTT.

The rearrangement joins TRBV29-1 to TRBJ2-7; D gene unclear. Trimming left V 1 base short and J 6 bases short, with 19 bases between. CDR1 is SQVTM, CDR2 ANQGSEA, per germline. This CDR3 has 15 residues. Here the CDR3 reads CSVEVGRPYNGEQYF. The CDR3 bases are TGCAGCGTTGAAGTTGGTCGCCCGTATAACGGCGAGCAGTACTTC.

This chain links TRBV4-2 with TRBJ2-3, with 9 nucleotides matching TRBD1. The length of the CDR3 is 14 residues. J gave up 3 bases and V 4 bases, and 2 bases lay outside the gene matches. The germline V gene encodes CDR1 LGHNA and CDR2 YNFKEQ. The DNA for the CDR3 is TGTGCCAGCAGCCTCGGGACAGGGACAGATACGCAGTATTTT. Residues: CASSLGTGTDTQYF.

This chain uses TRBV10-3 with TRBJ2-4, with D perhaps matching TRBD2 (6 bases). This CDR3 is 16 amino acids long. V shed 4 bases and J shed 0 bases, with 13 bases lying between them. Germline values: CDR1 ENHRY, CDR2 SYGVKD. Written as DNA, the CDR3 is TGTGCCATCAGTGCTGCTAGCGAACTAGCCAAAAACATTCAGTACTTC. Translating it yields CAISAASELAKNIQYF.

This clone was picked up one time. The chain joins TRBV11-3 to TRBJ1-6; D remains ambiguous. The CDR3 spans 13 residues. Germline lookup yields CDR1 SGHNT and CDR2 YENEEA. V was pared by 1 base and J by 9 bases, with 7 bases between. CDR3 coding DNA: TGTGCCAGCAGCTTAGCCGGAAGTTCACCCCTCCACTTT. Protein sequence: CASSLAGSSPLHF.

This chain links TRBV4-1 with TRBJ2-7, with 8 bases matching TRBD1. CDR1 MGHRA and CDR2 YSYEKL come from the germline V gene. This CDR3 is built from 16 residues. V was pared by 0 bases and J by 6 bases, with 10 bases of the junction left unmatched. This CDR3 reads CASSQEKTQGVREQYF. DNA for the CDR3: TGCGCCAGCAGCCAAGAGAAGACACAGGGGGTCCGCGAGCAGTACTTC.

The chain employs TRBV29-1 and TRBJ2-3; weak D call: TRBD2 (6 bases). V gave up 6 bases and J gave up 4 bases, with 14 bases separating them. CDR3 length equals 13 residues. Germline CDR1 SQVTM, CDR2 ANQGSEA. CDR3 in amino acids: CSVRGITADTQYF. CDR3 sequence (DNA): TGCAGCGTCCGGGGGATTACAGCAGATACGCAGTATTTT.

This chain links TRBV11-2 with TRBJ1-5; D is uncertain. Trimming removed 1 base from V and 5 bases from J, with 6 bases in between. Germline V gene lookup returns CDR1 SGHAT and CDR2 FQNNGV. This CDR3 region has 13 residues. The CDR3 coding sequence is TGTGCCAGCAGCTTAGGCGGGGATCAGCCCCAGCATTTT. Protein sequence: CASSLGGDQPQHF.

The count of this clone is one. The J gene is TRBJ1-1, the V gene TRBV5-6, with unresolved D. The CDR3 length is 11 residues. Trimming shortened V by 4 bases and J by 5 bases, and 6 bases separated the two germline ends. Per germline, CDR1 SGHDT and CDR2 YYEEEE. CDR3 sequence reads: CASSRLTEAFF. In DNA, the CDR3 is TGTGCCAGCAGCCGTTTGACTGAAGCTTTCTTT. Based on the CDR3 plus reference TRBV5-6 and TRBJ1-1, the full variable domain is DAGVTQSPTHLIKTRGQQVTLRCSPKSGHDTVSWYQQALGQGPQFIFQYYEEEERQRGNFPDRFSGHQFPNYSSELNVNALLLGDSALYLCASSRLTEAFFGQGTRLTVV.

The chain links TRBV7-8 to TRBJ1-2; 8 bases match TRBD1. With V trimmed by 2 bases and J by 1 base, 3 bases remained unmatched. The germline V gene has CDR1 SGHVS and CDR2 FQNEAQ. The length of the CDR3 is 15 residues. The chain's CDR3 is CASSLRGQVNYGYTF. The CDR3 DNA follows: TGTGCCAGCAGCTTAAGGGGACAGGTTAACTATGGCTACACCTTC.

This clone turned up a few times. The chain employs TRBV5-6 and TRBJ2-1; D is unclear. Germline V gene data show CDR1 as SGHDT and CDR2 as YYEEEE. This CDR3 has 13 amino acids. Trimming removed 0 bases at V and 6 bases at J, with 7 bases between. CDR3 nucleotide sequence: TGTGCCAGCAGCTTGGTAGCCCCCAATGAGCAGTTCTTC. Its protein is CASSLVAPNEQFF.

The CDR3 nucleotides are TGTGCCAGAACCGGGACAGGGTCCTCTGGGGCCAACGTCCTGACTTTC. This translates into CARTGTGSSGANVLTF. J is TRBJ2-6 and V is TRBV2, with 9 bases identical to TRBD1. The germline gives CDR1 SNHLY, CDR2 FYNNEI. The CDR3 has 16 amino acids. The V segment lost 9 bases and the J segment 0 bases; nucleotides outside the gene matches: 6.

The chain links TRBV20-1 to TRBJ1-4, with D possibly matching TRBD1 (5 bases). V was cut by 7 bases and J by 8 bases, with 11 bases left in between. The CDR3 runs 11 residues. Per the germline V gene, CDR1 is DFQATT and CDR2 is SNEGSKA (reference sequence). The CDR3 region is CSVTRGEKLFF. For the CDR3, the DNA is TGCAGTGTAACACGGGGGGAAAAACTGTTTTTT.

The V call is TRBV7-9, the J call TRBJ2-3; unclear D gene. CDR3 size: 15 residues. Trimming took off 7 bases at V and 2 bases at J, with 16 bases between the two ends. Germline assignment: CDR1 SEHNR and CDR2 FQNEAQ (reference sequence). The CDR3 nucleotides read TGTGCCAGCAACCCTTGGGTGGATTCCACAGATACGCAGTATTTT. Encoded protein: CASNPWVDSTDTQYF.

The rearrangement joins TRBV2 to TRBJ1-2; D not certain. The germline gives CDR1 SNHLY, CDR2 FYNNEI. Trimming pared 8 bases from V and 5 bases from J, leaving 12 bases between. This CDR3 has 12 amino acids. CDR3 residues: CASGDTRYGYTF. The CDR3 nucleotides read TGTGCCAGCGGAGACACCAGATATGGCTACACCTTC.

V is TRBV29-1 and J is TRBJ2-5; D possibly corresponds to TRBD2 (5 bases). The CDR3 has 13 residues. CDR1 is SQVTM, CDR2 ANQGSEA, per germline. V lost 7 bases and J 4 bases, leaving 16 bases between the germline ends. CDR3 DNA sequence: TGCAGCGGGGCGGACGGGCGGGCAGAGACCCAGTACTTC. This encodes CSGADGRAETQYF. The entire variable domain, with the rest obtained from reference TRBV29-1 and TRBJ2-5, is as follows: SAVISQKPSRDICQRGTSLTIQCQVDSQVTMMFWYRQQPGQSLTLIATANQGSEATYESGFVIDKFPISRPNLTFSTLTVSNMSPEDSSIYLCSGADGRAETQYFGPGTRLLVL.

Comment on this clone: The sample holds other DNA sequences that translate to the same CDR3. This chain joins TRBV6-1 and TRBJ1-5, with D perhaps matching TRBD1 (6 bases). Trimming took 2 bases from V and 3 from J, leaving 11 bases between them. Per germline, CDR1 MNHNS and CDR2 SASEGT. The CDR3 spans 15 residues. CDR3 protein: CASSESGTHNQPQHF. The CDR3 bases are TGTGCCAGCAGTGAATCCGGGACACACAATCAGCCCCAGCATTTT.

The rearrangement links TRBV2 to TRBJ2-2; D may correspond to TRBD1 or TRBD2 (5 bases each). This CDR3 is 13 amino acids long. Germline V gene lookup returns CDR1 SNHLY and CDR2 FYNNEI. Trimming pared 8 bases from V and 4 bases from J, leaving 11 bases between. CDR3 amino acids: CASSPGATGELFF. DNA for the CDR3: TGTGCCAGCTCCCCCGGGGCCACCGGGGAGCTGTTTTTT.

This clone appeared a single time. J is TRBJ2-1 and V is TRBV2; D may be TRBD1 (6 bases). Germline V gives CDR1 SNHLY, CDR2 FYNNEI. The CDR3 has 13 residues. V lost 4 bases to trimming and J lost 5 bases, with 9 bases between them. The CDR3 loop reads CASSGDRNNEQFF. The CDR3 DNA is TGTGCCAGCAGTGGAGACAGGAACAATGAGCAGTTCTTC.

The gene calls are TRBV13 and TRBJ1-1; possible D gene TRBD1, 6 bases. Germline V gene data show CDR1 as PRHDT and CDR2 as FYEKMQ (reference sequence). V was trimmed by 5 bases and J by 1 base, leaving 8 bases between them. This CDR3 region has 13 residues. CDR3 nucleotide sequence: TGTGCCAGCAGCCGGACAGCGAACACTGAAGCTTTCTTT. Encoded protein: CASSRTANTEAFF.